Included here is one TCR beta chain sequence, with context. Its antigen is as yet unknown. RNA amounts of roughly 0.45 to 1 ug underwent reverse transcription with random hexamers. TCRdb reprocessed the immunoSEQ multiplex PCR reads with MiXCR, giving one entry per CDR3 protein. The data hold fewer than 150,000 distinct CDR3 sequences, with about 95% observed a single time. This entry belongs to a study of CD8 T cells in Susac syndrome. General study findings and limits: In its TCR sequencing and HLA analysis, the study acknowledged that the number of individuals was relatively small.

From blood CD8+ and CD4+ T cells, TCR beta sequences were generated. Deletions cut 1 base from V and 4 bases from J, with 11 bases between. Germline V lookup: CDR1 LGHNA, CDR2 YNFKEQ. The CDR3 is 14 residues long. The receptor was derived from a human donor in good health. The specimen sequenced was CD4+ T cells from PBMCs. The chain links TRBV4-2 to TRBJ2-7; a possible D gene is TRBD1 (5 bases). The CDR3 DNA reads TGTGCCAGCAGCCAAGTCACAGGCCCGTACGAGCAGTACTTC. It codes for CASSQVTGPYEQYF.